This is a list of T cell receptor beta chains from one sample in a study of T cells in Graves' hyperthyroidism and ophthalmopathy. TCRdb called the multiplex PCR reads again in MiXCR, with one record for every CDR3 protein. The repertoire has approximately 330,000 distinct CDR3 sequences, 20% to 25% of them found once; the top ten carry about 50%. Sequencing input: blood. These receptors all stem from a woman aged 45-65 years with Graves' hyperthyroidism. Each CDR3 is given with its conserved first and last residue. A D gene is named only where the DNA matches it firmly. Only some rows state a clone size, as once, few, many or a class for expanded clones.

clone size | J gene | V gene | D gene | CDR3 DNA | CDR3 protein
. | TRBJ1-4 | TRBV7-8 | . | TGTGCCAGCAGCTTGGACGGGCTTTCAAAACTGTTTTTT | CASSLDGLSKLFF
many | TRBJ2-3 | TRBV2 | TRBD2 | TGTGCCAGCGAAAGGTTAACTAGCGGCCGCACAGATACGCAGTATTTT | CASERLTSGRTDTQYF
many | TRBJ2-1 | TRBV27 | . | TGTGCCAGCAGTTCCGTCATGCGAGCGCACAATGAGCAGTTCTTC | CASSSVMRAHNEQFF
many | TRBJ2-5 | TRBV24-1 | . | TGTGCCACCAGTGATCCGACCCCGACCGGGGAGACCCAGTACTTC | CATSDPTPTGETQYF
many | TRBJ2-7 | TRBV28 | TRBD1 | TGTGCCAGCAGTCAAGCGGGACAGGGAAAGGGCGAGCAGTACTTC | CASSQAGQGKGEQYF
many | TRBJ2-5 | TRBV3-1 | TRBD2 | TGTGCCAGCAGCCAATTGGCTAGCGGGAGAGCCCAAGAGACCCAGTACTTC | CASSQLASGRAQETQYF
many | TRBJ1-2 | TRBV5-6 | . | TGTGCCAGCATCCTCAGATGGGGGGGGCATGGCTACACCTTC | CASILRWGGHGYTF
many | TRBJ1-1 | TRBV28 | . | TGTGCCAGCAGTTTATCCTACAGGGTGGCTTTCTTT | CASSLSYRVAFF
many | TRBJ1-6 | TRBV7-9 | TRBD1 | TGTGCCAGCAGCACCGGGACAGACAATTCACCCCTCCACTTT | CASSTGTDNSPLHF
. | TRBJ1-2 | TRBV7-2 | . | TGTGCCAGCAGCTTCCAGGCGGGAAACTATGGCTACACCTTC | CASSFQAGNYGYTF
many | TRBJ2-7 | TRBV7-7 | TRBD1 | TGTGCTAGCAGCAAGGGACAGGGGGCTTACGAGCAGTACTTC | CASSKGQGAYEQYF
many | TRBJ2-7 | TRBV28 | . | TGTGCCAGCAGCGCGGCGGGCCGCTCCTACGAGCAGTACTTC | CASSAAGRSYEQYF
many | TRBJ1-5 | TRBV18 | TRBD1 | TGTGCCAGCTCATCACAGGGGCATCAGCCCCAGCATTTT | CASSSQGHQPQHF
many | TRBJ2-5 | TRBV11-2 | . | TGTGCCAGCAGCCCGGATGGAGACAGGAGACAAGAGACCCAGTACTTC | CASSPDGDRRQETQYF
. | TRBJ1-2 | TRBV27 | . | TGTGCCAGCAGTTTATTAACTCCCCCTAACTATGGCTACACCTTC | CASSLLTPPNYGYTF
. | TRBJ2-4 | TRBV2 | . | TGTGCCAGCAGTGATTCGGAATTGACCAAAAACATTCAGTACTTC | CASSDSELTKNIQYF
. | TRBJ2-1 | TRBV20-1 | TRBD2 | TGCAGTGCTGGGACTAGCGGGAGAAACTACAATGAGCAGTTCTTC | CSAGTSGRNYNEQFF
. | TRBJ2-5 | TRBV2 | TRBD1 | TGTGCCAGCTGGGCCGGGACAGGGGAGGAGACCCAGTACTTC | CASWAGTGEETQYF
. | TRBJ2-7 | TRBV29-1 | . | TGCAGCGTTGAAGACGTGGGGGGCCGCGAGCAGTACTTC | CSVEDVGGREQYF
many | TRBJ2-7 | TRBV2 | TRBD2 | TGTGCCAGCAGATTTAGCGGGGGCGTCAGCGAGCAGTACTTC | CASRFSGGVSEQYF
many | TRBJ2-4 | TRBV7-9 | . | TGTGCCAGCAGCGGGGTACAGGAAATAGCCAAAAACATTCAGTACTTC | CASSGVQEIAKNIQYF
many | TRBJ1-2 | TRBV3-1 | . | TGTGCCAGCAGTCTCAGGACACCTGGTGGTGGCTACACCTTC | CASSLRTPGGGYTF
few | TRBJ2-5 | TRBV7-9 | TRBD1 | TGTGCCAGCAGCTTCGGGACAGCCAGTGAGACCCAGTACTTC | CASSFGTASETQYF